Presented here are 14 T cell receptor beta chains from one specimen sequenced in a study of technical replicates of blood from several donors. Sequencing was performed with immunoSEQ multiplex PCR; in TCRdb, only in-frame clones are kept and a portion is missing. This table has about 76,000 clones, 90% to 95% appearing once. Sequenced input: T cells isolated from PBMCs. The receptor set was obtained from a human donor in good health.

The J gene is TRBJ1-2, the V gene TRBV5-6; D may be TRBD1 (5 bases). This CDR3 is 11 amino acids long. Germline assignment: CDR1 SGHDT and CDR2 YYEEEE. Between the trimmed V and J ends, which lost 5 bases and 7 bases, there was a span of 9 bases. The CDR3 DNA is TGTGCCAGCAGTTGGGACTTTGGCTACACCTTC. It yields the protein CASSWDFGYTF.

V gene TRBV19 combines with J gene TRBJ2-7, with a weak D call TRBD2 (5 bases). The CDR3 spans 14 residues. Germline V gives CDR1 LNHDA, CDR2 SQIVND (reference sequence). The germline V and J ends were trimmed by 3 bases and 0 bases, with 9 bases remaining between them. The CDR3 region is CASSIAGSSYEQYF. The CDR3 coding sequence is TGTGCCAGTAGTATTGCTGGGAGCTCCTACGAGCAGTACTTC.

J is TRBJ1-5 and V is TRBV14, with D maybe TRBD1 (6 bases). The CDR3 is 16 residues long. Trimming cost V 4 bases and J 5 bases, with 18 bases left between them. The germline V gene has CDR1 SGHDN and CDR2 FVKESK. This chain's CDR3 is CASSRGEQGEDQPQHF. CDR3 nucleotides: TGTGCCAGCAGCCGGGGAGAACAGGGAGAGGATCAGCCCCAGCATTTT. The full variable domain, in which reference TRBV14 and TRBJ1-5 provide the parts outside the CDR3, is EAGVTQFPSHSVIEKGQTVTLRCDPISGHDNLYWYRRVMGKEIKFLLHFVKESKQDESGMPNNRFLAERTGGTYSTLKVQPAELEDSGVYFCASSRGEQGEDQPQHFGDGTRLSIL.

In its sample, this clone was seen once. V usage is TRBV19 and J usage is TRBJ2-7, with 10 bases identical to TRBD2. Per the germline V gene, CDR1 is LNHDA and CDR2 is SQIVND (reference sequence). After removal of 4 bases from V and 3 bases from J, the junction contained 6 bases not matched to a gene. This CDR3 spans 15 amino acids. The CDR3: CASSRETSGYYEQYF. The CDR3, as DNA: TGTGCCAGTAGTAGGGAGACTAGCGGGTACTACGAGCAGTACTTC.

The rearrangement joins TRBV2 to TRBJ1-1, with a possible D match to TRBD1 (6 bases). The CDR3 covers 16 residues. The V gene lost 4 bases and the J gene lost 4 bases, with 19 bases spanning the gap. Germline V gene data show CDR1 as SNHLY and CDR2 as FYNNEI. CDR3 region: CASSVQGSYLGTEAFF. The CDR3 coding sequence is TGTGCCAGCAGTGTGCAGGGGTCCTACTTGGGCACTGAAGCTTTCTTT. Complete variable domain (other parts from reference TRBV2 and TRBJ1-1): EPEVTQTPSHQVTQMGQEVILRCVPISNHLYFYWYRQILGQKVEFLVSFYNNEISEKSEIFDDQFSVERPDGSNFTLKIRSTKLEDSAMYFCASSVQGSYLGTEAFFGQGTRLTVV.

This rearrangement joins TRBV28 to TRBJ2-3; D might be TRBD2 (6 bases). The V gene lost 5 bases and the J gene lost 3 bases, with 9 bases spanning the gap. The germline gives CDR1 MDHEN, CDR2 SYDVKM. This CDR3 contains 13 residues. The CDR3 here is CASSGGVTDTQYF. The CDR3 nucleotides are TGTGCCAGCAGTGGCGGGGTTACAGATACGCAGTATTTT.

This chain uses TRBV21-1 with TRBJ1-4; the table calls TRBD1, which could not be checked here. TRBV21-1 has pseudogene status. The CDR3 totals 23 residues. In DNA form, the CDR3 reads TGTGCCAGCAGCAAATGGTCCTTTTTTGGGGATCGGGTAGACAGGGGGGTCAATGAAAAACTGTTTTTT. Translating it yields CASSKWSFFGDRVDRGVNEKLFF.

The chain has TRBV19 and TRBJ2-6; the D gene is possibly TRBD1 (6 bases). V was clipped by 3 bases and J by 2 bases, with 11 bases between them. The germline CDR1 and CDR2 sequences are LNHDA and SQIVND (reference sequence). There are 16 residues in the CDR3. The CDR3 DNA reads as TGTGCCAGTAGTATTTTCACAGGGACTGGGGCCAACGTCCTGACTTTC. Protein: CASSIFTGTGANVLTF.

This clone has a single count. The chain carries TRBV5-1 and TRBJ2-1; 7 nucleotides align to TRBD2. CDR3 length: 16 amino acids. In germline, CDR1 is SGHRS, CDR2 YFSETQ. V was clipped by 0 bases and J by 3 bases; unmatched bases: 6. The CDR3 DNA reads as TGCGCCAGCAGCTTGGCCGGTAGCGGGTACTACAATGAGCAGTTCTTC. Protein: CASSLAGSGYYNEQFF.

CDR3 amino acids: CASSEQGFSSGNTIYF. The CDR3 bases are TGTGCCAGCAGTGAACAGGGATTCAGCTCTGGAAACACCATATATTTT. The chain links TRBV6-1 to TRBJ1-3; D is possibly TRBD1 (5 bases). Germline CDR1 MNHNS, CDR2 SASEGT. Trimming removed 2 bases from V and 0 bases from J, with 11 bases in between. The CDR3 has 16 residues.

The V and J genes are TRBV9 and TRBJ1-2, with D possibly TRBD1 on 6 matching bases. Germline lookup yields CDR1 SGDLS and CDR2 YYNGEE. This CDR3 comprises 16 residues. V was shortened by 1 base and J by 1 base, with 14 bases between the two germline ends. The CDR3 region has the DNA TGTGCCAGCAGCGTACATCGGACAGAGATTAACTATGGCTACACCTTC. Translated, it gives CASSVHRTEINYGYTF.

V usage is TRBV10-3 and J usage is TRBJ2-7, with D tentatively TRBD1 (5 bases). The germline V and J ends were trimmed by 2 bases and 5 bases, with 7 bases remaining between them. The CDR3 is 12 residues long. The germline gives CDR1 ENHRY, CDR2 SYGVKD. For the CDR3, the DNA is TGTGCCATCAGTGAGCTAGGGGACGAGCAGTACTTC. Its protein product is CAISELGDEQYF.

The chain combines TRBV6-5 with TRBJ2-7; tentative D call: TRBD1 (5 bases). V gave up 2 bases and J gave up 9 bases, with 20 bases separating them. The CDR3 extends over 15 amino acids. The germline CDR1 and CDR2 sequences are MNHEY and SVGAGI. CDR3 sequence reads: CASSYGATANNRQYF. CDR3 bases: TGTGCCAGCAGTTACGGGGCGACGGCAAACAACCGGCAGTACTTC.

CDR3 residues: CASSLKPQGIDEQYF. In DNA, the CDR3 is TGTGCCAGCAGCTTAAAGCCGCAGGGGATTGACGAGCAGTACTTC. V gene TRBV7-9 combines with J gene TRBJ2-7, with a tentative D call TRBD1 (6 bases). Looked up from germline, CDR1 is SEHNR and CDR2 is FQNEAQ (reference sequence). Trimming removed 2 bases at V and 5 bases at J, with 16 bases between. The CDR3 has 15 amino acids.